This T cell receptor (beta chain) came from a study of blood T cell repertoires in COVID-19. Study context: The origin of the acute and convalescent COVID-19 samples was the United States, Italy and Spain. PBMCs, B-cell-depleted T cells, or T cells were the source of the cDNA or gDNA that made up the material.

Authors' data handling: Using reference gene primer amplification, nucleated cell counts were estimated. TCRdb's copy holds only in-frame clones and misses some; the assay was immunoSEQ multiplex PCR. V, J and clone size are those of that table, while D and trimming were read from the DNA. The table has some 300,000 clones, 90% seen once; the top ten hold roughly 1%. Patients of the Seattle cohort, enrolled during active infection, were followed longitudinally. V lost 7 bases to trimming and J lost 5 bases, with 18 bases between them. Germline CDR1 is MDHEN and CDR2 is SYDVKM. CDR3 length: 14 residues.

This sequence originates from a middle-aged woman with COVID-19, enrolled during active disease. The specimen was peripheral blood. This chain links TRBV28 with TRBJ2-7; possibly TRBD2 for D (6 bases). DNA for the CDR3: TGTGCCAGCATACCCACCGGGAGTGTCAACGAGCAGTACTTC. Translated, it gives CASIPTGSVNEQYF. The full variable domain, with the rest looked up from reference TRBV28 and TRBJ2-7, is DVKVTQSSRYLVKRTGEKVFLECVQDMDHENMFWYRQDPGLGLRLIYFSYDVKMKEKGDIPEGYSVSREKKERFSLILESASTNQTSMYLCASIPTGSVNEQYFGPGTRLTVT.